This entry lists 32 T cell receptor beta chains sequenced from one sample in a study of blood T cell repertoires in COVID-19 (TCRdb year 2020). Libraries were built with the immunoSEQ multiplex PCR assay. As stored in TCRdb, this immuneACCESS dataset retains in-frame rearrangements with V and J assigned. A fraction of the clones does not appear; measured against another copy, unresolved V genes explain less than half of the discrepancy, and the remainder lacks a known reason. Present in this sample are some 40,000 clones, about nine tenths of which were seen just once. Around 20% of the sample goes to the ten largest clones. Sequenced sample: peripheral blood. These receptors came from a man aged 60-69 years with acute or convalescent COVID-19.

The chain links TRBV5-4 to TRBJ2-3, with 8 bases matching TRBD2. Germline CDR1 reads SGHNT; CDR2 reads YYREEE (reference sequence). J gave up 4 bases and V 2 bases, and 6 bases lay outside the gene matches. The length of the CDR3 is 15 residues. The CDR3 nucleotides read TGTGCCAGCAGCTTTGACGGGACTAGTGCAGATACGCAGTATTTT. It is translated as CASSFDGTSADTQYF.

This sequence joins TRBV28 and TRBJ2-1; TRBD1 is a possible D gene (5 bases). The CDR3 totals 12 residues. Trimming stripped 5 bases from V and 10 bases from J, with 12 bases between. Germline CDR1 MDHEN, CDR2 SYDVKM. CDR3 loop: CASSQGLREQFF. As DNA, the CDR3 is TGTGCCAGCAGTCAGGGTCTAAGGGAGCAGTTCTTC.

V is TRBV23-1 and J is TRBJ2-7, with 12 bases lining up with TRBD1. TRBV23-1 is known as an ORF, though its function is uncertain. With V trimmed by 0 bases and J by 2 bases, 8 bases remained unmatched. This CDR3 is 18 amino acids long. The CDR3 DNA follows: TGCGCCAGCAGTCAATCGGAGGTGGGGACAGGGGGCACCTACGAGCAGTACTTC. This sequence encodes CASSQSEVGTGGTYEQYF.

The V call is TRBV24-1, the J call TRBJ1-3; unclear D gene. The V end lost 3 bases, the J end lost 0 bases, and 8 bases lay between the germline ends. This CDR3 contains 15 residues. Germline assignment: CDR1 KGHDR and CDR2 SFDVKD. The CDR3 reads CATSDPGSSGNTIYF. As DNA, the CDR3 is TGTGCCACCAGTGATCCGGGGTCCTCTGGAAACACCATATATTTT.

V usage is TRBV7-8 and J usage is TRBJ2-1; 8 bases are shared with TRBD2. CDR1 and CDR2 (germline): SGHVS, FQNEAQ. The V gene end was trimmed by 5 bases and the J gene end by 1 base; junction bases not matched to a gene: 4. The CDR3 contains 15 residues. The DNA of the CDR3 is TGTGCCAGCAGCCCTAGCGGGCTTTCCTACAATGAGCAGTTCTTC. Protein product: CASSPSGLSYNEQFF.

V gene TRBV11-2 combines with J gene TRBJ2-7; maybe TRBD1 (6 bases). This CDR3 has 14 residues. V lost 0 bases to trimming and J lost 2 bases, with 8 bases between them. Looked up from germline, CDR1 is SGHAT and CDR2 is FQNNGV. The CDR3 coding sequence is TGTGCCAGCAGCTTAGAACAGGGCCCCTACGAGCAGTACGTC. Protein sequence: CASSLEQGPYEQYV.

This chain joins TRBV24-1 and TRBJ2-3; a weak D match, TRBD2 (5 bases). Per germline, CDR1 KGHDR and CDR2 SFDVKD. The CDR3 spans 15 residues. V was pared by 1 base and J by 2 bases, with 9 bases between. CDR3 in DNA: TGTGCCACCAGTGATTTCGCGGGTACCACAGATACGCAGTATTTT. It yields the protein CATSDFAGTTDTQYF.

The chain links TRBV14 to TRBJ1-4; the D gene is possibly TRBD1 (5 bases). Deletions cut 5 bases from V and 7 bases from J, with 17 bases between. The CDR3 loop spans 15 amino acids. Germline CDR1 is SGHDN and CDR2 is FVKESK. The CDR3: CASSWGRSNSEKLFF. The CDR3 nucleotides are TGTGCCAGCAGCTGGGGCCGGTCTAATAGTGAAAAACTGTTTTTT. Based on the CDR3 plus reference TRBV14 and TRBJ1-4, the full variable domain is EAGVTQFPSHSVIEKGQTVTLRCDPISGHDNLYWYRRVMGKEIKFLLHFVKESKQDESGMPNNRFLAERTGGTYSTLKVQPAELEDSGVYFCASSWGRSNSEKLFFGSGTQLSVL.

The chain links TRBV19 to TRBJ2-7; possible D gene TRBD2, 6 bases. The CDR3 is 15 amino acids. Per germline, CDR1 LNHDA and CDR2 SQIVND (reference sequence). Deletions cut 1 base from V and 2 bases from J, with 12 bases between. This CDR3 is CASSIGDSGPYEQYF. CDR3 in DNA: TGTGCCAGTAGTATAGGAGATAGCGGTCCCTACGAGCAGTACTTC.

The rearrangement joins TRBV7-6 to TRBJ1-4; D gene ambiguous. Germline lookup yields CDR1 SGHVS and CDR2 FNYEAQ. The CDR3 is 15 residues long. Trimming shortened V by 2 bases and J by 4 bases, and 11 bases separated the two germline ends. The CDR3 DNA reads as TGTGCCAGCAGCTTAACGGTGGAGGTTAATGAAAAACTGTTTTTT. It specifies CASSLTVEVNEKLFF.

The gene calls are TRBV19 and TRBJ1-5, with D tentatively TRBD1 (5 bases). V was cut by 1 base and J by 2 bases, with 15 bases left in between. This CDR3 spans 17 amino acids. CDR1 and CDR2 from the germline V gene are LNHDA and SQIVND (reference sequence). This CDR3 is CASSIVGAGHGNQPQHF. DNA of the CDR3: TGTGCCAGTAGTATAGTTGGGGCAGGGCATGGCAATCAGCCCCAGCATTTT. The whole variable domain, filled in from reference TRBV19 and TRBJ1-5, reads DGGITQSPKYLFRKEGQNVTLSCEQNLNHDAMYWYRQDPGQGLRLIYYSQIVNDFQKGDIAEGYSVSREKKESFPLTVTSAQKNPTAFYLCASSIVGAGHGNQPQHFGDGTRLSIL.

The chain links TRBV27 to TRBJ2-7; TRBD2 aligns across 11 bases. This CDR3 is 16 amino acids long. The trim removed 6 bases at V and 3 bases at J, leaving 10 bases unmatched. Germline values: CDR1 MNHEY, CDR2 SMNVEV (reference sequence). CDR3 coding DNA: TGTGCCAGCAGGGGGATTGGACTAGCGGGTATCTACGAGCAGTACTTC. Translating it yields CASRGIGLAGIYEQYF.

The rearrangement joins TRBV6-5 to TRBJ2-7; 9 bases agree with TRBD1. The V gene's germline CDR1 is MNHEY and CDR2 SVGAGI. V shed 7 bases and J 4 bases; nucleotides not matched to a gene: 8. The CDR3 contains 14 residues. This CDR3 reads CASTADRGRYEQYF. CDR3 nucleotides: TGTGCCAGCACCGCGGACAGGGGCCGTTACGAGCAGTACTTC.

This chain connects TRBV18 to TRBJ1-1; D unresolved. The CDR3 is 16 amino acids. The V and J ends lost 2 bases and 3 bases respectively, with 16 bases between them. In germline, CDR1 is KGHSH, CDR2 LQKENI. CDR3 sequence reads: CASSPSVLGLDTEAFF. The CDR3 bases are TGTGCCAGCTCACCAAGTGTCTTGGGCCTGGACACTGAAGCTTTCTTT.

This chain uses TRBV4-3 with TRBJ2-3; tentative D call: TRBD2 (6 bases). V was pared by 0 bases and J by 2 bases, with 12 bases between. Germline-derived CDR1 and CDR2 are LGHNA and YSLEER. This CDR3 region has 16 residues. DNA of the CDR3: TGCGCCAGCAGCCAAGATCACGGGGGACTCACAGATACGCAGTATTTT. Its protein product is CASSQDHGGLTDTQYF.

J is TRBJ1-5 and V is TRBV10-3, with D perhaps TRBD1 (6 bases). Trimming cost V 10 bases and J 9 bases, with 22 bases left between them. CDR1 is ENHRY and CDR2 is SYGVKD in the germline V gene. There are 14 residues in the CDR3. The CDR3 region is CATLADSRQRPQHF. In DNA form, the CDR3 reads TGTGCCACCCTGGCGGACAGCCGGCAAAGGCCCCAGCATTTT.

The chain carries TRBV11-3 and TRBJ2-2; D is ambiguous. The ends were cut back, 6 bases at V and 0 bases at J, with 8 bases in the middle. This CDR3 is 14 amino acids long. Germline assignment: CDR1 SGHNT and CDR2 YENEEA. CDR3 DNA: TGTGCCAGCAGTCGCGGAACGAACACCGGGGAGCTGTTTTTT. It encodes CASSRGTNTGELFF.

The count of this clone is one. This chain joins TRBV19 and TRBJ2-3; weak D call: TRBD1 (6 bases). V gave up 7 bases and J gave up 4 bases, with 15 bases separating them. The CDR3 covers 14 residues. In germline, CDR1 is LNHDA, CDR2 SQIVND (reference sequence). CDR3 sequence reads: CASTATGGADTQYF. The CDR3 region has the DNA TGTGCCAGTACGGCGACAGGTGGGGCAGATACGCAGTATTTT.

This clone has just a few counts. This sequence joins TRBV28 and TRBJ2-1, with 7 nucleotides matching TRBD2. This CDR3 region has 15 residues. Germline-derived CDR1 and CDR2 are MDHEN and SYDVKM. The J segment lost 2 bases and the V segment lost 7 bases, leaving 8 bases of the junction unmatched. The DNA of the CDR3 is TGTGCCAGCAACTGGGGGACTACCGCCTACAATGAGCAGTTCTTC. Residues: CASNWGTTAYNEQFF.

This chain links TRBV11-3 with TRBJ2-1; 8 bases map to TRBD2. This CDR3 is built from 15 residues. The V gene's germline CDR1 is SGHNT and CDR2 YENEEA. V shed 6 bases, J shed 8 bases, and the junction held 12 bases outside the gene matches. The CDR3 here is CASSLSGTRIDEQFF. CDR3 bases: TGTGCCAGCAGTCTCTCCGGGACTAGAATAGATGAGCAGTTCTTC.

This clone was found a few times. CDR3 residues: CASSKADRDIGGYTF. The CDR3, as DNA: TGTGCCAGCAGCAAAGCCGACAGGGATATCGGTGGCTACACCTTC. This sequence joins TRBV5-4 and TRBJ1-2, with 7 nucleotides matching TRBD1. V lost 4 bases and J lost 7; bases outside the gene matches: 13. Germline-derived CDR1 and CDR2 are SGHNT and YYREEE (reference sequence). There are 15 residues in the CDR3.

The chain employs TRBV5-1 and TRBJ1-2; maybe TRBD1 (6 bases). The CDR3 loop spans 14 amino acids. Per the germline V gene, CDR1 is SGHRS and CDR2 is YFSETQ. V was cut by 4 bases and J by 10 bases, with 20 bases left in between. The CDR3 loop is CASSPSPEQGIYTF. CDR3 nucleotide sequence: TGCGCCAGCAGCCCAAGCCCTGAACAGGGAATCTACACCTTC.

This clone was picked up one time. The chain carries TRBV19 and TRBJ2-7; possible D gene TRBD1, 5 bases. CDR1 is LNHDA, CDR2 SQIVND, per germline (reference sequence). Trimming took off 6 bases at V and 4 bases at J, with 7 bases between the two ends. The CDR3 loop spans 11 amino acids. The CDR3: CASSNRYEQYF. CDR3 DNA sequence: TGTGCCAGTAGCAACAGGTACGAGCAGTACTTC.

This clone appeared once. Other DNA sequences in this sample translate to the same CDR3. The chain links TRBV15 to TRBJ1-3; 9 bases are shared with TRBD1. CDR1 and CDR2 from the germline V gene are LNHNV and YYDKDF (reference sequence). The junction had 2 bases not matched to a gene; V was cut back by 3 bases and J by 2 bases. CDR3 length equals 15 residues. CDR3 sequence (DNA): TGTGCCACCAGCAGGGACAGGGGCACTGGAAACACCATATATTTT. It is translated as CATSRDRGTGNTIYF. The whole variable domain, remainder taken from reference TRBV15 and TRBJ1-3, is DAMVIQNPRYQVTQFGKPVTLSCSQTLNHNVMYWYQQKSSQAPKLLFHYYDKDFNNEADTPDNFQSRRPNTSFCFLDIRSPGLGDTAMYLCATSRDRGTGNTIYFGEGSWLTVV.

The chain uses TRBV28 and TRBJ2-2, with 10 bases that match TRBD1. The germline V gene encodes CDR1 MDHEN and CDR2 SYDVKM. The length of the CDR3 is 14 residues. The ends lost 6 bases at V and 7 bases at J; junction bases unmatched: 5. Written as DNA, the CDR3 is TGTGCCAGCAGGACAGGGGGCCGGGTCGGGGAGCTGTTTTTT. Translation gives CASRTGGRVGELFF.

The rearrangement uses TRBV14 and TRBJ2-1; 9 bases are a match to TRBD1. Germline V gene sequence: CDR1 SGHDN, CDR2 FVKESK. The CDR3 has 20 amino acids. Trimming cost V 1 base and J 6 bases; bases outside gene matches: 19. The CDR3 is CASSQGGTGQGGPLANEQFF. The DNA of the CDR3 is TGTGCCAGCAGCCAAGGGGGGACGGGACAGGGAGGGCCTCTGGCCAATGAGCAGTTCTTC. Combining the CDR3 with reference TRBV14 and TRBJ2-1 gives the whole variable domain EAGVTQFPSHSVIEKGQTVTLRCDPISGHDNLYWYRRVMGKEIKFLLHFVKESKQDESGMPNNRFLAERTGGTYSTLKVQPAELEDSGVYFCASSQGGTGQGGPLANEQFFGPGTRLTVL.

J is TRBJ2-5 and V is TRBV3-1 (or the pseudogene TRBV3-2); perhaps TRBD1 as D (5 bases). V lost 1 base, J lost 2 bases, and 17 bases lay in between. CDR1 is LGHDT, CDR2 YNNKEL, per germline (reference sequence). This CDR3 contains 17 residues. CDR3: CASSQVGRAPSQETQYF. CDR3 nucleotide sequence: TGTGCCAGCAGCCAAGTGGGCAGGGCCCCTTCTCAAGAGACCCAGTACTTC.

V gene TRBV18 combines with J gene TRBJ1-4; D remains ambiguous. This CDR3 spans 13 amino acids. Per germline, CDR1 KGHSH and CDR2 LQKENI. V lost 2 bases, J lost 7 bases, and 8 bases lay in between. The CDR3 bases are TGTGCCAGCTCACCAGCGAACAGTGAAAAACTGTTTTTT. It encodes CASSPANSEKLFF.

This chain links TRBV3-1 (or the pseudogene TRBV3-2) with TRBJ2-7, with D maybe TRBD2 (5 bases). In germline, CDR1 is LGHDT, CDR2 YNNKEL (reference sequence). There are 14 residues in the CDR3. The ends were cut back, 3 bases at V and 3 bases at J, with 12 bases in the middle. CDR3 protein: CASSHGPEGYEQYF. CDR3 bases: TGTGCCAGCAGCCATGGCCCCGAGGGCTACGAGCAGTACTTC.

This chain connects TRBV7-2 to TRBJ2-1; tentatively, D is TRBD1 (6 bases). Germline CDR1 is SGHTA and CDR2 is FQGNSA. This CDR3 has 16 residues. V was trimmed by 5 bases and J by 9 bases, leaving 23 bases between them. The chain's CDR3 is CASSPRRAGTSSEQFF. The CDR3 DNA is TGTGCCAGCAGCCCGAGGCGGGCCGGGACATCAAGTGAGCAGTTCTTC.

The CDR3 nucleotides are TGTGCCAGCAGCCGGACTCAAGAGACCCAGTACTTC. This translates into CASSRTQETQYF. J is TRBJ2-5 and V is TRBV7-9, with D possibly TRBD2 on 5 matching bases. The V gene lost 5 bases and the J gene lost 2 bases, with 6 bases spanning the gap. The germline CDR1 and CDR2 sequences are SEHNR and FQNEAQ (reference sequence). The CDR3 covers 12 residues.

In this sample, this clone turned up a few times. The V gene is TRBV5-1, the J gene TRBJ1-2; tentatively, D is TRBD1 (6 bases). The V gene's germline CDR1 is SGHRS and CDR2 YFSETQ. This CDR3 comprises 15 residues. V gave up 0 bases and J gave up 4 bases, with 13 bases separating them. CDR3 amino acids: CASSLGLGGTYGYTF. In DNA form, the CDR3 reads TGCGCCAGCAGCTTGGGCCTAGGGGGAACCTATGGCTACACCTTC.